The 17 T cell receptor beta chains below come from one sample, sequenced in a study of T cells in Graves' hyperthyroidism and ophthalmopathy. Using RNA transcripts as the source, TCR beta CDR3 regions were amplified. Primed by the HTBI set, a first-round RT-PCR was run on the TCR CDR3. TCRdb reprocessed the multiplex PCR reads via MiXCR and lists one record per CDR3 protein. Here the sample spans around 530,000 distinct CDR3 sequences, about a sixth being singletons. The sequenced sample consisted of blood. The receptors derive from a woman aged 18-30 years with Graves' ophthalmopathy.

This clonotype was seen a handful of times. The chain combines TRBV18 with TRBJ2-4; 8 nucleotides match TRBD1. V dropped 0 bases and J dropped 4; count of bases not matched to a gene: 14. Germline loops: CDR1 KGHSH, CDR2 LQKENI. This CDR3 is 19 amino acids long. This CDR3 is CASSPPLGQGAQLKNIQYF. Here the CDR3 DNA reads TGTGCCAGCTCACCACCGTTGGGTCAGGGGGCGCAGTTGAAAAACATTCAGTACTTC.

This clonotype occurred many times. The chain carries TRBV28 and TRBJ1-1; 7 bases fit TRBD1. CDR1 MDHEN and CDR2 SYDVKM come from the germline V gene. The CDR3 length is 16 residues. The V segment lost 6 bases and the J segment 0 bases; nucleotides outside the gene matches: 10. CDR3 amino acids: CASRPGGRVMNTEAFF. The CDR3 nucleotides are TGTGCCAGCAGACCAGGGGGGAGGGTCATGAACACTGAAGCTTTCTTT.

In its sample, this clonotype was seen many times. The CDR3 loop is CASSFRGAEETQYF. The CDR3 coding sequence is TGTGCCAGCAGTTTTCGGGGGGCGGAAGAGACCCAGTACTTC. The chain carries TRBV28 and TRBJ2-5; the D gene is possibly TRBD2 (7 bases). Germline lookup yields CDR1 MDHEN and CDR2 SYDVKM. The CDR3 loop spans 14 amino acids. Between the trimmed V and J ends, which lost 3 bases and 3 bases, there was a span of 11 bases.

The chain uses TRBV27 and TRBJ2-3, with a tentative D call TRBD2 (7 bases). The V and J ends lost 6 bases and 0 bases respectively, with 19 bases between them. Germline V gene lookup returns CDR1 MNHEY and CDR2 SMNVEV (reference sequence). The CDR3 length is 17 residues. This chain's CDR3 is CASRRGRGRRSTDTQYF. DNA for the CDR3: TGTGCCAGCAGGAGGGGGAGGGGGAGGAGGAGCACAGATACGCAGTATTTT.

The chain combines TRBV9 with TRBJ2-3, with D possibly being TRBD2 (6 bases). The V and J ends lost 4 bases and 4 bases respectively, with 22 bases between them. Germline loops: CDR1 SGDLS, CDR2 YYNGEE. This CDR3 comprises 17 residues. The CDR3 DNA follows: TGTGCCAGCAGCACACACGGAGGGGCTAGCTTAGCAGATACGCAGTATTTT. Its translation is CASSTHGGASLADTQYF.

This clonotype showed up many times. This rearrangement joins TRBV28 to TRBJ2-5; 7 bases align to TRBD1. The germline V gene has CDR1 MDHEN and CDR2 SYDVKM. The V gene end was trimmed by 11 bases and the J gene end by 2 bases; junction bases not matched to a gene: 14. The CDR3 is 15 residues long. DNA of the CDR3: TGTGCCTCCTATAAAGGGGGCGAAGCTCAAGAGACCCAGTACTTC. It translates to CASYKGGEAQETQYF.

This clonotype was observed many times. The chain's CDR3 is CSAPAWTSGVGELFF. CDR3 DNA sequence: TGCAGTGCTCCCGCATGGACTAGCGGGGTCGGGGAGCTGTTTTTT. V gene TRBV20-1 combines with J gene TRBJ2-2; TRBD2 matches at 12 bases. Germline lookup yields CDR1 DFQATT and CDR2 SNEGSKA (reference sequence). J gave up 7 bases and V 5 bases, and 8 bases lay outside the gene matches. The CDR3 contains 15 residues.

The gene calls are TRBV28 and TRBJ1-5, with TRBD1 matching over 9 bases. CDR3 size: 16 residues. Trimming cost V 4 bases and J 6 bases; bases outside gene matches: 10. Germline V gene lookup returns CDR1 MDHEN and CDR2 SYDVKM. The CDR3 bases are TGTGCCAGCAGTTCCGGGGACAGGGTTCCTACTCAGCCCCAGCATTTT. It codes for CASSSGDRVPTQPQHF.

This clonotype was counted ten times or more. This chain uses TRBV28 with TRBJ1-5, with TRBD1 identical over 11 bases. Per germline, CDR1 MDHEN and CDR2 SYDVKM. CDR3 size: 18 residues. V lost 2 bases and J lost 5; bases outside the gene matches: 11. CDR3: CASSLVVKRDRGYQPQHF. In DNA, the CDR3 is TGTGCCAGCAGTTTAGTGGTGAAGAGGGACAGGGGGTATCAGCCCCAGCATTTT.

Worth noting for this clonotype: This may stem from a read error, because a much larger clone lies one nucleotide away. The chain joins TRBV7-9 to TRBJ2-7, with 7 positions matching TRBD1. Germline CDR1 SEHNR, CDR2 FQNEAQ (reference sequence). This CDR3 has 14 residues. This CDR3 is CAGSLAGQVGEQYF. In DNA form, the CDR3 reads TGTGCCGGCAGCTTAGCAGGACAGGTCGGCGAGCAGTACTTC.

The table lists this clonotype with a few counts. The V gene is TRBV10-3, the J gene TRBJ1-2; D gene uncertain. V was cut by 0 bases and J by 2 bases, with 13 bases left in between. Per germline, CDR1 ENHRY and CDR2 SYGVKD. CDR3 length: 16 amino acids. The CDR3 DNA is TGTGCCATCAGTGAGTCGACTCGGAAAGAGAACTATGGCTACACCTTC. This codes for CAISESTRKENYGYTF.

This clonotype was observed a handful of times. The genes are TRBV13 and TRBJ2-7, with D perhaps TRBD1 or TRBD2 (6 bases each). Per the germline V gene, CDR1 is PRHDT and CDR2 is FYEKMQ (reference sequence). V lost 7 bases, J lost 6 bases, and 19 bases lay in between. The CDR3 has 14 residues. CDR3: CASIPEGGIPEQYF. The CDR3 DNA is TGTGCCAGCATCCCCGAGGGGGGAATCCCCGAGCAGTACTTC.

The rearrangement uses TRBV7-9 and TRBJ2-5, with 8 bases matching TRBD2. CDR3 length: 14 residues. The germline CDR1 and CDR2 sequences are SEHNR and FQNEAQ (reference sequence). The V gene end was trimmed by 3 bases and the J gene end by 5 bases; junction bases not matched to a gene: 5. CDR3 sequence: CASSFSGTSETQYF. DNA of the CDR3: TGTGCCAGCAGCTTTTCTGGGACTAGTGAGACCCAGTACTTC. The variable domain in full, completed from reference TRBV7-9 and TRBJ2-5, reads DTGVSQNPRHKITKRGQNVTFRCDPISEHNRLYWYRQTLGQGPEFLTYFQNEAQLEKSRLLSDRFSAERPKGSFSTLEIQRTEQGDSAMYLCASSFSGTSETQYFGPGTRLLVL.

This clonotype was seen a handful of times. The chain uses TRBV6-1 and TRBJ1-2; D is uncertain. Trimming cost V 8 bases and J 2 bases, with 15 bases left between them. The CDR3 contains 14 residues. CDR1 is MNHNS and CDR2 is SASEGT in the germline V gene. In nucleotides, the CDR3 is TGTGCCAGCCGGGAGGAGGGAAGAAACTATGGCTACACCTTC. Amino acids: CASREEGRNYGYTF.

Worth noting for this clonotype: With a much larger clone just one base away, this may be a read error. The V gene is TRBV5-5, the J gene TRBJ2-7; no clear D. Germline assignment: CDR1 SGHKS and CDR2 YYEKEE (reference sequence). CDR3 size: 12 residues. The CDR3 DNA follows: TGTGCCAGCAGCTTGCCCAACTACGGGCAGTACTTC. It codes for CASSLPNYGQYF.

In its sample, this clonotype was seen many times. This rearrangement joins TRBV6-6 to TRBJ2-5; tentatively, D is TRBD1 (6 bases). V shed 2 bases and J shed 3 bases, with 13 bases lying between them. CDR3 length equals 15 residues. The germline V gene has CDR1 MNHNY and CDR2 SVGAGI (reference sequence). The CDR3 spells CASSYNNRAKETQYF. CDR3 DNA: TGTGCCAGCAGTTACAACAACAGGGCAAAAGAGACCCAGTACTTC.

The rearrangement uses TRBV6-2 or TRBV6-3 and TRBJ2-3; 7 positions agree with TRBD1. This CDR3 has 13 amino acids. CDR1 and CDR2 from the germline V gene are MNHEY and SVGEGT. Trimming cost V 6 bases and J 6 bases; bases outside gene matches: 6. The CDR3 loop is CASSLGQSDTQYF. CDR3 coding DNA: TGTGCCAGCAGCCTGGGACAGTCCGATACGCAGTATTTT.